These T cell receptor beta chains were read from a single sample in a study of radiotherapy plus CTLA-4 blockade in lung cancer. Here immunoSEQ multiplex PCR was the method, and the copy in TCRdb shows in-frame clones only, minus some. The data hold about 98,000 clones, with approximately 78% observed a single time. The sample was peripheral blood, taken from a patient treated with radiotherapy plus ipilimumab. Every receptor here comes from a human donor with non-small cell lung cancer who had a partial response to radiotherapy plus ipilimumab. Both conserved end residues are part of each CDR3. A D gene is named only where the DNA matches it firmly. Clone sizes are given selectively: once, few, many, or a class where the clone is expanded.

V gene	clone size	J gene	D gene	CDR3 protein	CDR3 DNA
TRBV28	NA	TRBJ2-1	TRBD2	CASSGRTSGDNEQFF	TGTGCCAGCAGTGGGCGGACTAGCGGAGACAATGAGCAGTTCTTC
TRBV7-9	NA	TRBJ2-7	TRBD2	CASSFIEGLVYEQYF	TGTGCCAGCAGCTTTATAGAGGGACTAGTCTACGAGCAGTACTTC
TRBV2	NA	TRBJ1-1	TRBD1	CASSGQGNTEAFF	TGTGCCAGCAGCGGACAGGGAAACACTGAAGCTTTCTTT
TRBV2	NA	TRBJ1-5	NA	CASDTGRGQPQHF	TGTGCCAGCGATACAGGGAGAGGTCAGCCCCAGCATTTT
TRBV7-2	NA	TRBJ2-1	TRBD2	CASSLSPSGSWNEQFF	TGTGCCAGCAGCTTATCCCCTAGCGGGAGTTGGAATGAGCAGTTCTTC
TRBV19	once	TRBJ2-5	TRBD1	CASSIPVRRGGETQYF	TGTGCCAGTAGTATCCCCGTGAGAAGAGGGGGCGAGACCCAGTACTTC
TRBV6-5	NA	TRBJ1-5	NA	CASSYGTNQPQHF	TGTGCCAGCAGTTACGGGACAAATCAGCCCCAGCATTTT
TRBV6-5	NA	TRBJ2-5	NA	CASRMRLQETQYF	TGTGCCAGCAGAATGAGACTTCAAGAGACCCAGTACTTC
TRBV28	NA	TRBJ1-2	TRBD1	CASSPGTGVNYGYTF	TGTGCCAGCAGCCCCGGGACAGGGGTTAACTATGGCTACACCTTC
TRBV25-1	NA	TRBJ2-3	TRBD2	CASSEYKTPLAGDTQYF	TGTGCCAGCAGTGAATATAAGACCCCACTAGCGGGAGATACGCAGTATTTT
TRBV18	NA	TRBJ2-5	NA	CASSPPSAGGETQYF	TGTGCCAGCTCACCACCGTCGGCAGGGGGGGAGACCCAGTACTTC
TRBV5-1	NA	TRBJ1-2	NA	CASSLGSAASYGYTF	TGCGCCAGCAGCTTGGGGTCTGCGGCCTCATATGGCTACACCTTC
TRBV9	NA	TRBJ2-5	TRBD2	CASSARLAGETQYF	TGTGCCAGCAGCGCCCGACTAGCCGGTGAGACCCAGTACTTC
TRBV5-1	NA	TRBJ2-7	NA	CASSPKPNAAGEQYF	TGCGCCAGCAGCCCGAAACCTAACGCCGCCGGCGAGCAGTACTTC
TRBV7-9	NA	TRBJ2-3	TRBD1	CASSSLPGQGGADTQYF	TGTGCCAGCAGTTCCCTACCGGGACAGGGAGGCGCAGATACGCAGTATTTT
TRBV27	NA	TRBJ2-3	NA	CASSLSATDTQYF	TGTGCCAGCAGTTTAAGCGCCACAGATACGCAGTATTTT
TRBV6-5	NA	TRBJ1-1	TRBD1	CASSHGQVEAFF	TGTGCCAGCAGCCACGGACAGGTTGAAGCTTTCTTT
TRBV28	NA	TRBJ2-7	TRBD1	CASSRGDRPSYEQYF	TGTGCCAGCAGTCGCGGGGACAGGCCCTCCTACGAGCAGTACTTC
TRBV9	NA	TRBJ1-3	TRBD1	CASSHPTGAGNTIYF	TGTGCCAGCAGCCATCCGACAGGGGCTGGAAACACCATATATTTT
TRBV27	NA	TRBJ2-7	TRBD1	CASSPLGTGGYEQYF	TGTGCCAGCAGTCCTTTGGGGACAGGGGGTTACGAGCAGTACTTC
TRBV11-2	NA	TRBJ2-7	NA	CASSLFRQAHEQYF	TGTGCCAGCAGCCTTTTTAGACAGGCTCACGAGCAGTACTTC
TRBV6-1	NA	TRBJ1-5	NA	CASRRQINQPQHF	TGTGCCAGCAGACGACAGATCAATCAGCCCCAGCATTTT
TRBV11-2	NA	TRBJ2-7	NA	CASSLVGLTYEQYF	TGTGCCAGCAGCTTAGTGGGCCTAACCTACGAGCAGTACTTC
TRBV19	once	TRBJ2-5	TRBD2	CASSISSGRVETQYF	TGTGCCAGTAGTATAAGTAGCGGGAGGGTGGAGACCCAGTACTTC
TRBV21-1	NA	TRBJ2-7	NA	CASSNPRHEQYF	TGTGCCAGCAGCAATCCCCGCCACGAGCAGTACTTC
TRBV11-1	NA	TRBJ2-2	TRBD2	CASSPREDGRGELFF	TGTGCCAGCAGCCCCCGGGAGGACGGTCGCGGGGAGCTGTTTTTT
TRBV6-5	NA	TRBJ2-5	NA	CASLGQNQETQYF	TGTGCCAGCCTTGGACAGAACCAAGAGACCCAGTACTTC
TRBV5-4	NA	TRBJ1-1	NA	CASSPTEIRNTEAFF	TGTGCCAGCAGCCCCACAGAAATCCGGAACACTGAAGCTTTCTTT
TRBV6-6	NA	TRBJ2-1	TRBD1	CAIKADRVSSYNEQFF	TGTGCCATCAAGGCCGACAGGGTGAGCTCCTACAATGAGCAGTTCTTC
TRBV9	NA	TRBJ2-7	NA	CASSVAGTYEQYF	TGTGCCAGCAGCGTAGCTGGCACCTACGAGCAGTACTTC
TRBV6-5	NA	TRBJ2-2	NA	CASKPGTTNTGELFF	TGTGCCAGCAAACCCGGGACAACCAACACCGGGGAGCTGTTTTTT